This T cell receptor (beta chain) was found in a study of T-cell reconstitution after alpha-beta-depleted transplantation in children. Points from the study as a whole: A year post-transplant, T-cell counts and diversity derived mostly from newly produced T cells. Expanded graft clones numbering several hundred reportedly gave rise to alpha-beta T cells about two months after transplant.

For TCRbeta, the library was prepared with unique molecular identifiers. TCRdb passed the PCR reads through MiXCR, listing each CDR3 protein once. The table shows approximately 520,000 distinct CDR3 sequences, with about an eighth occurring only once. This CDR3 is built from 15 residues. CDR1 and CDR2 (germline): SGHRS, YFSETQ. With V trimmed by 3 bases and J by 5 bases, 10 bases remained unmatched. This clonotype has a handful of counts. Its antigen is currently unknown. Sequences were derived from PBMCs, mostly from graft donor cells, sampled 180 days after TCRalphabeta/CD19-depleted stem cell transplant. This sequence was found in a female patient aged 2 to 10 who had a stem cell transplant for aplastic anemia, so the T cells may come from the graft donor. The chain carries TRBV5-1 and TRBJ1-1; 7 bases align to TRBD1. This chain's CDR3 is CASSSRGRGVTEAFF. In nucleotides, the CDR3 is TGCGCCAGCAGCTCCCGGGGCAGGGGGGTTACTGAAGCTTTCTTT.